One sample yielded the 32 T cell receptor beta chains listed below, sequenced in a study of memory CD4+ T cells and cytomegalovirus serostatus. Libraries were prepared by immunoSEQ multiplex PCR; TCRdb keeps only in-frame clonotypes and omits some of them. The sample consists of tens of thousands of clones, around 74% of them appearing once. Single viable CD3+CD4+CD8-CD45RO+ cells were sorted as the memory CD4+ T cells. The sample taken for sequencing was memory CD4+ T cells from blood. The receptors derive from an adult in good health and CMV-seronegative. Some clones in this sample may be carry-over from other donors' samples.

The chain recombines TRBV11-2 with TRBJ1-1; 8 nucleotides line up with TRBD1. Germline loops: CDR1 SGHAT, CDR2 FQNNGV. The CDR3 extends over 15 amino acids. Unmatched junction bases numbered 6, after V lost 2 bases and J lost 4 bases. CDR3: CASSLFGQGRTEAFF. Written as DNA, the CDR3 is TGTGCCAGCAGCTTATTTGGACAGGGCCGCACTGAAGCTTTCTTT.

The chain carries TRBV19 and TRBJ1-5, with TRBD1 matching over 7 bases. The CDR3 sequence is 14 residues long. CDR1 is LNHDA, CDR2 SQIVND, per germline (reference sequence). V gave up 3 bases and J gave up 7 bases; unmatched junction bases: 6. CDR3 in amino acids: CASSMEGARQPQHF. As DNA, the CDR3 is TGTGCCAGTAGTATGGAGGGGGCCCGGCAGCCCCAGCATTTT.

The chain links TRBV2 to TRBJ2-1; TRBD2 agrees at 11 bases. The CDR3 has 17 amino acids. CDR1 is SNHLY and CDR2 is FYNNEI in the germline V gene. With 6 bases clipped from V and 8 bases from J, the junction kept 15 bases outside the gene matches. CDR3 sequence reads: CASRENPTGLAVDEQFF. The CDR3 DNA follows: TGTGCCAGCAGAGAAAACCCTACGGGACTAGCGGTCGATGAGCAGTTCTTC.

This clone has only one observation. The chain links TRBV5-1 to TRBJ1-5, with unresolved D. The CDR3 consists of 14 residues. Between the trimmed V and J ends, which lost 0 bases and 4 bases, there was a span of 8 bases. Germline-derived CDR1 and CDR2 are SGHRS and YFSETQ. CDR3 DNA sequence: TGCGCCAGCAGCTTGGGGGAGTCTAATCAGCCCCAGCATTTT. Translating it yields CASSLGESNQPQHF.

The table lists this clone with a few counts. The chain carries TRBV12-5 and TRBJ1-1; D uncertain. The germline CDR1 and CDR2 sequences are LGHNT and FRNRAP. V lost 1 base and J lost 0, with 9 bases in between. The CDR3 runs 15 residues. The CDR3 coding sequence is TGTGCTAGTGGTTTGGAGGCGTCAATGAACACTGAAGCTTTCTTT. This encodes CASGLEASMNTEAFF.

The gene calls are TRBV27 and TRBJ2-5, with 7 bases identical to TRBD2. Trimming cost V 2 bases and J 1 base; bases outside gene matches: 16. Germline loops: CDR1 MNHEY, CDR2 SMNVEV (reference sequence). This CDR3 is built from 19 residues. DNA of the CDR3: TGTGCCAGCAGTTTAGCGACCACTTGGGAGCGGGGCAGCCAAGAGACCCAGTACTTC. Translating it yields CASSLATTWERGSQETQYF.

On this clone itself: Different DNA sequences within this sample yield the same CDR3. The chain carries TRBV19 and TRBJ2-4; D remains ambiguous. Germline V gene lookup returns CDR1 LNHDA and CDR2 SQIVND (reference sequence). There are 14 residues in the CDR3. Trimming took 1 base from V and 0 from J, leaving 4 bases between them. CDR3 DNA sequence: TGTGCCAGTAGTATAGGCGGAGCCAAAAACATTCAGTACTTC. Protein: CASSIGGAKNIQYF.

The gene calls are TRBV5-6 and TRBJ1-6; D call uncertain. This CDR3 has 13 amino acids. Germline CDR1 and CDR2: SGHDT and YYEEEE. V was clipped by 5 bases and J by 4 bases, with 7 bases between them. CDR3 nucleotides: TGTGCCAGCAGTAAACAGTATAATTCACCCCTCCACTTT. This gives the protein CASSKQYNSPLHF.

This clone was counted between two and nine times. J is TRBJ1-6 and V is TRBV6-5, with a weak D call TRBD1 (5 bases). Germline V gene sequence: CDR1 MNHEY, CDR2 SVGAGI. The CDR3 extends over 13 amino acids. Trimming cost V 4 bases and J 7 bases, with 8 bases left between them. In nucleotides, the CDR3 is TGTGCCAGCAGTTGGGGGGGGAATTCACCCCTCCACTTT. This sequence encodes CASSWGGNSPLHF.

This sequence joins TRBV6-5 and TRBJ2-5, with no clear D. This CDR3 contains 15 residues. Germline-derived CDR1 and CDR2 are MNHEY and SVGAGI. V shed 0 bases and J shed 5 bases, with 13 bases lying between them. CDR3 sequence reads: CASSYSRSNRETQYF. CDR3 in DNA: TGTGCCAGCAGTTACTCGAGGAGTAACCGGGAGACCCAGTACTTC.

The sample holds a few counts of this clone. This chain connects TRBV30 to TRBJ1-6; D gene uncertain. From germline, CDR1 is GTSNPN and CDR2 SVGIG (reference sequence). Trimming removed 0 bases from V and 11 bases from J, with 11 bases in between. The CDR3 totals 13 residues. CDR3 in amino acids: CAWSVRSVPPLHF. As DNA, the CDR3 is TGTGCCTGGAGTGTACGGTCAGTCCCACCCCTCCACTTT.

This clone was seen a handful of times. V usage is TRBV5-1 and J usage is TRBJ1-2; D may be TRBD1 (5 bases). Germline-derived CDR1 and CDR2 are SGHRS and YFSETQ. The V end lost 4 bases, the J end lost 8 bases, and 18 bases lay between the germline ends. This CDR3 contains 14 residues. The CDR3 DNA reads TGCGCCAGCAGCCTACAGGAACCCGATGGGGGCTACACCTTC. Protein: CASSLQEPDGGYTF.

This clone was found once. The gene calls are TRBV5-1 and TRBJ1-5; the D is unclear. With 2 bases removed from V and 7 bases from J, the gap between germline ends came to 10 bases. CDR3 length: 13 amino acids. Germline V gives CDR1 SGHRS, CDR2 YFSETQ. CDR3 DNA: TGCGCCAGCAGCTTCGCCCCACAGCAGCCCCAGCATTTT. Its translation: CASSFAPQQPQHF.

The chain recombines TRBV19 with TRBJ2-2, with 7 bases matching TRBD1. The CDR3 extends over 16 amino acids. The germline CDR1 and CDR2 sequences are LNHDA and SQIVND (reference sequence). V was clipped by 11 bases and J by 3 bases; unmatched bases: 15. The CDR3 reads CAASGKGGRYTGELFF. DNA for the CDR3: TGTGCCGCGTCGGGGAAAGGGGGCCGCTACACCGGGGAGCTGTTTTTT.

The CDR3 bases are TGCAGCGTTGGAGGGGGTAATCAGCCCCAGCATTTT. Its translation is CSVGGGNQPQHF. The rearrangement links TRBV29-1 to TRBJ1-5; perhaps TRBD1 as D (6 bases). With 4 bases removed from V and 4 bases from J, the gap between germline ends came to 8 bases. The CDR3 covers 12 residues. The germline CDR1 and CDR2 sequences are SQVTM and ANQGSEA.

This chain links TRBV5-8 with TRBJ1-5; possible D gene TRBD1, 5 bases. Trimming pared 4 bases from V and 13 bases from J, leaving 18 bases between. The length of the CDR3 is 13 residues. Germline V lookup: CDR1 SGHTS, CDR2 YDEGEE. This chain's CDR3 is CASSTGTVRGQHF. The DNA of the CDR3 is TGTGCCAGCAGCACCGGGACGGTCCGGGGGCAGCATTTT.

The CDR3 reads CASSLLRTGNSVNYGYTF. The CDR3 coding sequence is TGTGCCAGCAGTTTATTAAGAACAGGGAATAGTGTTAACTATGGCTACACCTTC. The chain recombines TRBV28 with TRBJ1-2; perhaps TRBD1 as D (6 bases). The CDR3 spans 18 residues. With 1 base removed from V and 1 base from J, the gap between germline ends came to 19 bases. Germline loops: CDR1 MDHEN, CDR2 SYDVKM.

The chain carries TRBV6-1 and TRBJ2-2; 9 bases align to TRBD2. V was clipped by 5 bases and J by 2 bases; unmatched bases: 3. The CDR3 is 15 residues long. Germline V gives CDR1 MNHNS, CDR2 SASEGT. The CDR3 coding sequence is TGTGCCAGCAGTACGGGACTAGCCAACACCGGGGAGCTGTTTTTT. Protein: CASSTGLANTGELFF.

The chain carries TRBV30 and TRBJ1-2; no reliable D call. The CDR3 sequence is 13 residues long. Per germline, CDR1 GTSNPN and CDR2 SVGIG (reference sequence). V was shortened by 0 bases and J by 2 bases, with 7 bases between the two germline ends. The CDR3 coding sequence is TGTGCCTGGAGTGTGGGCGCCAACTATGGCTACACCTTC. This sequence encodes CAWSVGANYGYTF.

The chain links TRBV25-1 to TRBJ1-2; D possibly corresponds to TRBD1 (5 bases). The CDR3 length is 15 residues. Germline-derived CDR1 and CDR2 are MGHDK and SYGVNS. V lost 2 bases to trimming and J lost 8 bases, with 18 bases between them. CDR3 protein: CASSEVGERRSGYTF. Written as DNA, the CDR3 is TGTGCCAGCAGTGAAGTAGGGGAAAGAAGAAGCGGCTACACCTTC.

This rearrangement joins TRBV13 to TRBJ2-7; 7 positions agree with TRBD2. Germline V gene sequence: CDR1 PRHDT, CDR2 FYEKMQ (reference sequence). Unmatched junction bases numbered 14, after V lost 1 base and J lost 2 bases. The CDR3 runs 18 residues. CDR3 sequence reads: CASSLEIGSGELAYEQYF. The CDR3 DNA reads TGTGCCAGCAGCTTAGAGATAGGGAGCGGGGAGCTCGCCTACGAGCAGTACTTC.

The chain carries TRBV5-1 and TRBJ2-5; the D gene is possibly TRBD1 (6 bases). Germline assignment: CDR1 SGHRS and CDR2 YFSETQ. CDR3 size: 14 residues. V dropped 4 bases and J dropped 2 bases, with 12 bases sitting between them. CDR3 protein: CASSGTTTQETQYF. The CDR3 nucleotides read TGCGCCAGCAGCGGGACAACGACTCAAGAGACCCAGTACTTC.

V usage is TRBV28 and J usage is TRBJ2-7; no definite D call. In germline, CDR1 is MDHEN, CDR2 SYDVKM. The V end lost 1 base, the J end lost 3 bases, and 13 bases lay between the germline ends. The CDR3 consists of 15 residues. Here the CDR3 reads CASSLFAGGVYEQYF. The DNA of the CDR3 is TGTGCCAGCAGTTTATTTGCTGGCGGAGTCTACGAGCAGTACTTC.

The V and J genes are TRBV28 and TRBJ1-1, with a possible D match to TRBD1 (5 bases). Germline values: CDR1 MDHEN, CDR2 SYDVKM. Trimming took off 4 bases at V and 5 bases at J, with 14 bases between the two ends. The CDR3 extends over 14 amino acids. The CDR3 loop is CASSSPGARTEAFF. CDR3 DNA sequence: TGTGCCAGCAGTTCTCCCGGGGCTCGAACTGAAGCTTTCTTT.

This chain joins TRBV28 and TRBJ1-2; D remains ambiguous. The CDR3 is 11 amino acids. Trimming removed 3 bases at V and 9 bases at J, with 8 bases between. Germline-derived CDR1 and CDR2 are MDHEN and SYDVKM. CDR3 sequence: CASSLTDRYTF. The CDR3 DNA reads as TGTGCCAGCAGTTTGACCGACCGCTACACCTTC.

The J gene is TRBJ2-3, the V gene TRBV12-5; unclear D gene. The germline V gene encodes CDR1 LGHNT and CDR2 FRNRAP. This CDR3 spans 12 amino acids. V lost 4 bases, J lost 10 bases, and 12 bases lay in between. This CDR3 is CASGSLSVAQYF. The CDR3 nucleotides are TGTGCTAGTGGTTCGCTTAGTGTTGCGCAGTATTTT.

This sequence joins TRBV7-2 and TRBJ1-5; perhaps TRBD1 as D (6 bases). V lost 1 base, J lost 3 bases, and 10 bases lay in between. Germline CDR1 reads SGHTA; CDR2 reads FQGNSA. The CDR3 is 15 amino acids. The CDR3 is CASSLVSGANQPQHF. Here the CDR3 DNA reads TGTGCCAGCAGCTTAGTTTCGGGGGCCAATCAGCCCCAGCATTTT.

The chain combines TRBV7-9 with TRBJ1-1, with unresolved D. V shed 1 base and J shed 5 bases, with 14 bases lying between them. Germline assignment: CDR1 SEHNR and CDR2 FQNEAQ (reference sequence). This CDR3 contains 15 residues. This chain's CDR3 is CASSLVKGSTTEAFF. DNA for the CDR3: TGTGCCAGCAGCTTAGTTAAGGGCTCGACAACTGAAGCTTTCTTT. The full variable domain, in which reference TRBV7-9 and TRBJ1-1 provide the parts outside the CDR3, is DTGVSQNPRHKITKRGQNVTFRCDPISEHNRLYWYRQTLGQGPEFLTYFQNEAQLEKSRLLSDRFSAERPKGSFSTLEIQRTEQGDSAMYLCASSLVKGSTTEAFFGQGTRLTVV.

This clone was found a few times. The rearrangement joins TRBV7-2 to TRBJ1-1; tentatively, D is TRBD1 (5 bases). With 4 bases removed from V and 3 bases from J, the gap between germline ends came to 9 bases. The CDR3 covers 13 residues. CDR1 SGHTA and CDR2 FQGNSA come from the germline V gene. The CDR3 DNA sequence: TGTGCCAGCAGCTCGACAGTGTACACTGAAGCTTTCTTT. This encodes CASSSTVYTEAFF.

The chain links TRBV5-1 to TRBJ1-2; no firm D call. The CDR3 is 11 residues long. Germline CDR1 reads SGHRS; CDR2 reads YFSETQ. Trimming stripped 5 bases from V and 4 bases from J, with 6 bases between. The CDR3 coding sequence is TGCGCCAGCAGAGAGGCCTATGGCTACACCTTC. It encodes CASREAYGYTF.

This chain uses TRBV5-6 with TRBJ1-3, with D perhaps TRBD1 (5 bases). Germline V gene data show CDR1 as SGHDT and CDR2 as YYEEEE. The CDR3 contains 16 residues. The germline V and J ends were trimmed by 1 base and 0 bases, with 11 bases remaining between them. In nucleotides, the CDR3 is TGTGCCAGCAGCTTGACAGGCCCCACCTCTGGAAACACCATATATTTT. Translation: CASSLTGPTSGNTIYF.

As concerns this clone: Other nucleotide sequences in the sample specify the same CDR3. The rearrangement uses TRBV5-4 and TRBJ1-2, with TRBD1 identical over 7 bases. CDR1 SGHNT and CDR2 YYREEE come from the germline V gene (reference sequence). CDR3 length: 14 residues. With 0 bases clipped from V and 2 bases from J, the junction kept 1 base outside the gene matches. The CDR3 region is CASSLGQGNYGYTF. The CDR3 DNA sequence: TGTGCCAGCAGCTTGGGACAGGGAAACTATGGCTACACCTTC.